This T cell receptor beta chain was recovered during a study of cytomegalovirus exposure and HLA in healthy donors. V was pared by 4 bases and J by 4 bases, with 0 bases of the junction left unmatched. CDR1 SGHNT and CDR2 YYREEE come from the germline V gene (reference sequence). The CDR3 runs to 13 residues. PCR primers comprised 60 Vbeta and 13 Jbeta primers. The repertoire was sequenced with immunoSEQ multiplex PCR; TCRdb's copy has only in-frame clones and lacks some. The sample includes about 180,000 clones, approximately 80% of them seen just once. The receptor's source is a woman in her twenties or thirties in good health and CMV-seronegative. This chain joins TRBV5-4 and TRBJ2-5, with 11 bases aligning to TRBD2. The sequencing sample was made of PBMCs. This CDR3 is CASSGLAGETQYF. The CDR3 bases are TGTGCCAGCAGCGGACTAGCGGGAGAGACCCAGTACTTC.